These T cell receptor beta chains were read from a single sample in a study of T cell responses to AZD1222 COVID-19 vaccine. Sequencing was performed with immunoSEQ multiplex PCR; in TCRdb, only in-frame clones are kept and a portion is missing. The data contain roughly 200,000 clones, just over 85% of them singletons. Specimen: peripheral blood, collected on day 0 of AZD1222 vaccination. These receptors were obtained from an adult in good health. CDR3s include the opening cysteine and the closing phenylalanine or tryptophan. The D gene is left open where the match is weak. Clone size, where shown, is once, few, many, or a class for clones that have expanded.

>TRBJ2-5|TRBV12-3/TRBV12-4|TRBD2|once
CASSFAGGETQYF
TGTGCCAGCAGTTTTGCGGGGGGGGAGACCCAGTACTTC
>TRBJ1-1|TRBV7-3|-|-
CASSFIGETEAFF
TGTGCCAGCAGCTTTATCGGGGAGACTGAAGCTTTCTTT
>TRBJ1-2|TRBV5-4|-|-
CASSLISSNSYGYTF
TGTGCCAGCAGCTTAATCAGTTCCAACTCCTATGGCTACACCTTC
>TRBJ1-2|TRBV7-3|-|-
CASSLGRGDGYTF
TGTGCCAGCAGCTTAGGCCGGGGTGATGGCTACACCTTC
>TRBJ1-1|TRBV6-1|-|-
CASSEPGRDTEAFF
TGTGCCAGCAGTGAGCCAGGGAGGGACACTGAAGCTTTCTTT
>TRBJ2-3|TRBV19|-|-
CASSPGGTDTQYF
TGTGCCAGTAGTCCGGGGGGCACAGATACGCAGTATTTT
>TRBJ1-2|TRBV3-1/TRBV3-2|TRBD1|-
CASSYEDRPNYGYTF
TGTGCCAGCAGCTACGAGGACAGGCCTAACTATGGCTACACCTTC
>TRBJ2-3|TRBV6-4|TRBD2|-
CASSLAGGQDTQYF
TGTGCCAGCAGTTTAGCGGGGGGACAAGATACGCAGTATTTT
>TRBJ1-5|TRBV19|-|few
CASSIAVSNQPQHF
TGTGCCAGTAGTATAGCCGTTAGCAATCAGCCCCAGCATTTT
>TRBJ2-5|TRBV27|TRBD2|-
CASSPWTSGALQETQYF
TGTGCCAGCAGTCCATGGACTAGCGGGGCGCTACAAGAGACCCAGTACTTC
>TRBJ1-1|TRBV9|-|-
CASSPAGLKGTLGRTEAFF
TGTGCCAGCAGCCCCGCGGGATTGAAAGGGACCCTAGGTCGGACTGAAGCTTTCTTT
>TRBJ2-1|TRBV24-1|-|few
CATSDGRGFYNEQFF
TGTGCCACCAGTGACGGGCGGGGTTTCTACAATGAGCAGTTCTTC
>TRBJ1-3|TRBV5-6|-|-
CASSSGVSGNTIYF
TGTGCCAGCAGCTCAGGGGTGTCTGGAAACACCATATATTTT
>TRBJ2-2|TRBV3-1/TRBV3-2|-|-
CASSSRRAGGELFF
TGTGCCAGCAGCTCACGCAGGGCCGGCGGGGAGCTGTTTTTT
>TRBJ2-7|TRBV12-3/TRBV12-4|-|-
CASSLGGEQYF
TGTGCCAGCAGTTTAGGGGGCGAGCAGTACTTC
>TRBJ2-1|TRBV25-1|-|-
CASSVPGLQSGEQFF
TGTGCCAGCAGTGTCCCGGGACTCCAAAGCGGTGAGCAGTTCTTC
>TRBJ1-2|TRBV6-5|-|-
CASTPGDYNYGYTF
TGTGCCAGCACTCCAGGGGACTACAACTATGGCTACACCTTC
>TRBJ1-3|TRBV6-5|-|-
CASSYGRVSGNTIYF
TGTGCCAGCAGTTACGGGAGAGTCTCTGGAAACACCATATATTTT